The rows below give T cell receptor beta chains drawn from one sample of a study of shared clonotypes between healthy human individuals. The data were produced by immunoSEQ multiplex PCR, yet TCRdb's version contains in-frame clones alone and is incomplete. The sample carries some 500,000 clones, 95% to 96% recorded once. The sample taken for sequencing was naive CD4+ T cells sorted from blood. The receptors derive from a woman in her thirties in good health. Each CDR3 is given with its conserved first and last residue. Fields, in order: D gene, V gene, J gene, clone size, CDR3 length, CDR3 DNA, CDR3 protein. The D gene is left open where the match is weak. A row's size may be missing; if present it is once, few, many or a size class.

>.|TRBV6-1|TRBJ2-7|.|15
TGTGCCAGCAGTAAGGGGTACGGGACCACCTACGAGCAGTACTTC
CASSKGYGTTYEQYF
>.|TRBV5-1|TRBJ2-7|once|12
TGCGCCAGCAGCAAAGACACCTACGAGCAGTACTTC
CASSKDTYEQYF
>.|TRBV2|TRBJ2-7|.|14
TGTGCCAGCAGTGCAGGGACTCTCGACTACGAGCAGTACTTC
CASSAGTLDYEQYF
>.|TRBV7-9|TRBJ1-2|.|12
TGTGCCAGCAGCTTAGCGCCGGGTGGCTACACCTTC
CASSLAPGGYTF
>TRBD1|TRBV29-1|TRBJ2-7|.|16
TGCAGCGTCGCCCCCAGGGGACAGGGGAGGCCCTACGAGCAGTACTTC
CSVAPRGQGRPYEQYF
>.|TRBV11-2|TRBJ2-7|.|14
TGTGCCAGCAGCTCGCGGGACGGTTCCTACGAGCAGTACTTC
CASSSRDGSYEQYF
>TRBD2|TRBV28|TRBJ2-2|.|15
TGTGCCAGCAGTCGAGAGACTAGCTATATCGGGGAGCTGTTTTTT
CASSRETSYIGELFF
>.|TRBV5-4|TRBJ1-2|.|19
TGTGCCAGCACCTTACCATTCGCCGGGACACTAGATAGCGCCTATGGCTACACCTTC
CASTLPFAGTLDSAYGYTF
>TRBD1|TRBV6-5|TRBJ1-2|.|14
TGTGCCAGCAGTTACTCGGGACAGGGTAACGGCTACACCTTC
CASSYSGQGNGYTF
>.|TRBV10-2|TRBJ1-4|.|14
TGCGCCAGCAGTGATGGCCCCCCGAGGGAAAAACTGTTTTTT
CASSDGPPREKLFF
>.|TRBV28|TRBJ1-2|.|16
TGTGCCAGCAGTGGCCCCCGGGGAGGGGGGGATTATGGCTACACCTTC
CASSGPRGGGDYGYTF
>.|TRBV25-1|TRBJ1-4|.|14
TGTGCCAGCAGCCCGCCCAGGGGACGGGAAAAACTGTTTTTT
CASSPPRGREKLFF
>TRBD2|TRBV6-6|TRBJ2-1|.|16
TGTGCCAGCAGTGCCCGGAAGGAAGCGGGAGACAATGAGCAGTTCTTC
CASSARKEAGDNEQFF
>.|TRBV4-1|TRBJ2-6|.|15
TGCGCCAGCAGCCCTACTAGGTATGGGGCCAACGTCCTGACTTTC
CASSPTRYGANVLTF
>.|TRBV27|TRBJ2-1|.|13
TGTGCCAGCACGAGTGATCTCCGACATGAGCAGTTCTTC
CASTSDLRHEQFF
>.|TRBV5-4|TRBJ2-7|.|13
TGTGCCAGCAGCTTGGACTTAAGCTACGAGCAGTACTTC
CASSLDLSYEQYF
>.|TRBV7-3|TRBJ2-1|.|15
TGTGCCAGCAGCCCGGGACACGCTATTATCGATGAGCAGTTCTTC
CASSPGHAIIDEQFF
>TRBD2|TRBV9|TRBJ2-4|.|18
TGTGCCAGCAGCGGGGGACTAGCGGTAAACGGAGCCAAAAACATTCAGTACTTC
CASSGGLAVNGAKNIQYF
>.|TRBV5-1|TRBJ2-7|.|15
TGCGCCAGCACGGGACTGCCTACATCTTCCTACGAGCAGTACTTC
CASTGLPTSSYEQYF
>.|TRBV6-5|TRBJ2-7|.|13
TGTGCCAGCAGTTACTCCGGAGGGGGCGAGCAGTACTTC
CASSYSGGGEQYF
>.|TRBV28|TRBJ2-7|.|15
TGTGCCAGCTCTAAAGGGGAAGCTTACACCTACGAGCAGTACTTC
CASSKGEAYTYEQYF
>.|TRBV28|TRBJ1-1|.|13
TGTGCCAGCAGTTTATCGACGAACACTGAAGCTTTCTTT
CASSLSTNTEAFF
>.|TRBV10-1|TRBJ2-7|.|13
TGCGCCAGCAGTGAGACTCGATCTGGCGAGCAGTACTTC
CASSETRSGEQYF
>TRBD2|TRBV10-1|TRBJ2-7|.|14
TGCGCCAGCAGTGATAGCGGGAGGGCCGACGAGCAGTACTTC
CASSDSGRADEQYF
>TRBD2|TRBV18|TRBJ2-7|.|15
TGTGCCAGCTCACCAGGACTAGCGGGACCCGACGAGCAGTACTTC
CASSPGLAGPDEQYF
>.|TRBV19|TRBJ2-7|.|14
TGTGCCAGTAGTATAGGGAAGGTTTCGGGCGAGCAGTACTTC
CASSIGKVSGEQYF
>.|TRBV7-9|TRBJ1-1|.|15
TGTGCCAGCAGCAATAGGTCGACAGAAAACACTGAAGCTTTCTTT
CASSNRSTENTEAFF